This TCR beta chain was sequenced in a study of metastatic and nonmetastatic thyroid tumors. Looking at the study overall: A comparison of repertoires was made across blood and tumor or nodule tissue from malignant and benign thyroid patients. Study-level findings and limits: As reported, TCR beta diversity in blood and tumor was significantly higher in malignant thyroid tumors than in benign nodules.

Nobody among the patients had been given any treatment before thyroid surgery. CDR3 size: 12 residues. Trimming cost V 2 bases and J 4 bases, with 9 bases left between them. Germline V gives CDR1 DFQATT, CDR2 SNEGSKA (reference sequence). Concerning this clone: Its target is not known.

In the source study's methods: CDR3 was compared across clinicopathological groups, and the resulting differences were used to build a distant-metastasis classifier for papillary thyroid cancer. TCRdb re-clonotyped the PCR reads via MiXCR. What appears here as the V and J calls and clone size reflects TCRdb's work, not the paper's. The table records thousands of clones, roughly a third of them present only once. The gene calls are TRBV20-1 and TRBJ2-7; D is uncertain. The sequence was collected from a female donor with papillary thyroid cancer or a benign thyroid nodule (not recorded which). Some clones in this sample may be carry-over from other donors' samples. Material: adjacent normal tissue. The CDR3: CSARPTDYEQYF. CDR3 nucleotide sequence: TGCAGTGCTAGACCGACGGATTACGAGCAGTACTTC.